This T cell receptor (beta chain) was sequenced in a study of shared T cell receptors in the human thymus. This clone was observed once. Measured with immunoSEQ multiplex PCR; TCRdb has only the in-frame clones, and not every one. The sample includes 600,000 to 900,000 clones, around 85% seen only once; the top ten take 0.0095% to 0.013%. Germline V gene sequence: CDR1 SGHDN, CDR2 FVKESK. V was pared by 0 bases and J by 1 base, with 12 bases between. This CDR3 has 16 residues. The sample was also reused in another study, on human thymus T cells. That source notes: Thymic samples were excised during corrective heart operations. Related research found strongly overlapping thymic repertoires in unrelated individuals.

Material: thymocytes. The gene calls are TRBV14 and TRBJ1-1; no clear D. This clonotype was obtained from a girl under three years old with a congenital heart defect. CDR3 loop: CASSQDRGRGNTEAFF. The CDR3 DNA follows: TGTGCCAGCAGCCAAGATCGAGGCCGGGGGAACACTGAAGCTTTCTTT.